This T cell receptor beta chain was profiled in a study of blood T cells in healthy people across ages. The CDR3 totals 16 residues. Germline CDR1 is LGHDT and CDR2 is YNNKEL (reference sequence). Trimming stripped 4 bases from V and 0 bases from J, with 13 bases between. Notes on the study in general: Compared with aged donors, long-lived donors showed fewer expanded clones, suggesting selection.

The use of a sample-barcoded 5' primer and a J-beta primer mix characterized a second PCR of roughly 6 to 11 cycles. Each cDNA molecule received a tag from a template-switch adaptor that had 12 random nucleotides. TCRdb recomputed calls from the 5' RACE reads with MiXCR, one row per CDR3 protein. The sample carries about 1.1 million distinct CDR3 sequences, around two fifths recorded once. Regarding this clonotype: The antigen remains unidentified.

Peripheral blood, around 9.4 milliliters per donor, was collected. This clonotype was obtained from a man younger than 35 in good health. V usage is TRBV3-1 and J usage is TRBJ2-4, with D possibly TRBD1 on 6 matching bases. Sequenced material: blood. The CDR3 protein is CASSPGTWLAKNIQYF. The DNA for the CDR3 is TGTGCCAGCAGCCCGGGGACATGGCTAGCCAAAAACATTCAGTACTTC.